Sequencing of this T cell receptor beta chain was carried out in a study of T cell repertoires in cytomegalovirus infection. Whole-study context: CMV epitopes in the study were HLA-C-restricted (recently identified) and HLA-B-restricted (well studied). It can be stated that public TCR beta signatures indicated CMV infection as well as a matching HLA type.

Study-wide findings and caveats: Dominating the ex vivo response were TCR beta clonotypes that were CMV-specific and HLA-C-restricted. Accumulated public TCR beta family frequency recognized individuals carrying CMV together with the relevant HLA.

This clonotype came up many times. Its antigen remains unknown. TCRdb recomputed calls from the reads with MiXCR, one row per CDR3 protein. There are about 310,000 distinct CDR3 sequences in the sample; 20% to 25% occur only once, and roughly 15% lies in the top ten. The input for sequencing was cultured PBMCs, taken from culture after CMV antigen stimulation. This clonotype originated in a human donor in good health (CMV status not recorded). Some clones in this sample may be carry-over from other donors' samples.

This chain's CDR3 is CASSQETGGYGDTQYF. For the CDR3, the DNA is TGCGCCAGCAGCCAAGAGACAGGGGGCTATGGAGATACGCAGTATTTT. The chain joins TRBV4-3 to TRBJ2-3; 10 bases line up with TRBD1. The V gene's germline CDR1 is LGHNA and CDR2 YSLEER. The CDR3 sequence is 16 residues long. V gave up 0 bases and J gave up 5 bases; unmatched junction bases: 5.